The next 31 T cell receptor beta chains were all read from a single sample in a study of Ad26.COV2.S vaccination and SARS-CoV-2 variants. The data were produced by immunoSEQ multiplex PCR, yet TCRdb's version contains in-frame clones alone and is incomplete. The table lists over 400,000 clones, 92% of them singletons. The treatment denotes: about 20 received Ad26.COV2.S at low or high dose, single or two shots; 5 received placebo; per-sample allocation not given. Sample collection was performed on day 63 after the first vaccine or placebo injection. The source material was peripheral blood, sampled in a trial of Ad26.COV2.S vaccine versus placebo. The receptor source for this set is a person aged 18-60 years who received the Ad26.COV2.S COVID-19 vaccine or a placebo.

This clone was seen only once. Here the CDR3 reads CASSETGNQPQHF. The CDR3 DNA follows: TGTGCCAGCAGTGAAACGGGCAATCAGCCCCAGCATTTT. The chain is built from TRBV28 and TRBJ1-5; D unresolved. There are 13 residues in the CDR3. Trimming left V 5 bases short and J 2 bases short, with 7 bases between. Looked up from germline, CDR1 is MDHEN and CDR2 is SYDVKM.

The chain recombines TRBV28 with TRBJ1-4, with D unresolved. This CDR3 region has 16 residues. V shed 6 bases and J shed 8 bases, with 22 bases lying between them. CDR1 is MDHEN and CDR2 is SYDVKM in the germline V gene. The CDR3 region has the DNA TGTGCCAGCAGCCCACATTACTCGGGGTTAGGGGAAAAACTGTTTTTT. Its translation is CASSPHYSGLGEKLFF.

The rearrangement joins TRBV3-1 (or the pseudogene TRBV3-2) to TRBJ2-5; D is possibly TRBD2 (5 bases). CDR1 LGHDT and CDR2 YNNKEL come from the germline V gene (reference sequence). This CDR3 has 15 residues. Trimming pared 6 bases from V and 1 base from J, leaving 15 bases between. The CDR3 DNA reads TGTGCCAGCAGACGCGTTGGGGAGACCCAAGAGACCCAGTACTTC. Translating it yields CASRRVGETQETQYF.

V and J are TRBV11-2 and TRBJ2-2, with TRBD1 identical over 10 bases. The junction had 6 bases not matched to a gene; V was cut back by 1 base and J by 4 bases. The CDR3 consists of 17 residues. CDR1 and CDR2 from the germline V gene are SGHAT and FQNNGV. CDR3 sequence: CASSLVGTGVFTGELFF. CDR3 coding DNA: TGTGCCAGCAGCTTAGTAGGGACAGGGGTTTTCACCGGGGAGCTGTTTTTT.

This sequence joins TRBV7-9 and TRBJ2-7, with 8 bases fitting TRBD1. There are 15 residues in the CDR3. The junction had 4 bases not matched to a gene; V was cut back by 1 base and J by 2 bases. Germline loops: CDR1 SEHNR, CDR2 FQNEAQ (reference sequence). CDR3 coding DNA: TGTGCCAGCAGCTTAGGTACAGGGGGGCCCTACGAGCAGTACTTC. As protein: CASSLGTGGPYEQYF.

The rearrangement uses TRBV7-8 and TRBJ1-1; D remains ambiguous. The CDR3 extends over 14 amino acids. From germline, CDR1 is SGHVS and CDR2 FQNEAQ. Trimming pared 1 base from V and 0 bases from J, leaving 6 bases between. The CDR3 coding sequence is TGTGCCAGCAGCTTAGTAAGTCTGAACACTGAAGCTTTCTTT. Translation: CASSLVSLNTEAFF.

This rearrangement joins TRBV27 to TRBJ1-2; D is possibly TRBD1 (6 bases). The length of the CDR3 is 13 residues. Germline-derived CDR1 and CDR2 are MNHEY and SMNVEV (reference sequence). The germline V and J ends were trimmed by 6 bases and 8 bases, with 16 bases remaining between them. CDR3 sequence (DNA): TGTGCCAGCAGCCCCCTTAGGACAGACGGCTACACCTTC. It translates to CASSPLRTDGYTF.

The chain recombines TRBV9 with TRBJ1-4, with D uncertain. The CDR3 is 14 residues long. V was shortened by 0 bases and J by 10 bases, with 13 bases between the two germline ends. CDR1 SGDLS and CDR2 YYNGEE come from the germline V gene. CDR3 nucleotide sequence: TGTGCCAGCAGCGTAGGGGGATCCGTCGGAAAACTGTTTTTT. Its translation is CASSVGGSVGKLFF.

The chain links TRBV19 to TRBJ2-1; perhaps TRBD1 as D (5 bases). Germline CDR1 and CDR2: LNHDA and SQIVND (reference sequence). The CDR3 length is 14 residues. V was shortened by 8 bases and J by 0 bases, with 11 bases between the two germline ends. For the CDR3, the DNA is TGTGCCAGTGCACAGGAGAGCTCCTACAATGAGCAGTTCTTC. It translates to CASAQESSYNEQFF.

This clone was counted a single time. CDR3 sequence reads: CASSEGQNTEAFF. The CDR3 DNA sequence: TGTGCCAGCAGTGAGGGACAGAACACTGAAGCTTTCTTT. The V call is TRBV6-4, the J call TRBJ1-1; D is possibly TRBD1 (6 bases). Germline loops: CDR1 MRHNA, CDR2 SNTAGT. V lost 3 bases and J 1 base, leaving 6 bases between the germline ends. The CDR3 extends over 13 amino acids.

The chain joins TRBV27 to TRBJ2-7, with 8 bases fitting TRBD1. The V gene's germline CDR1 is MNHEY and CDR2 SMNVEV (reference sequence). J was trimmed by 4 bases and V by 4 bases; bases with no gene match: 3. The length of the CDR3 is 13 residues. Here the CDR3 reads CASSSGGEYEQYF. CDR3 bases: TGTGCCAGCAGTTCAGGGGGCGAATACGAGCAGTACTTC.

This clone was observed at least ten times. The V gene is TRBV2, the J gene TRBJ1-1; D is ambiguous. Trimming pared 3 bases from V and 3 bases from J, leaving 14 bases between. The CDR3 consists of 15 residues. Germline values: CDR1 SNHLY, CDR2 FYNNEI. CDR3 DNA: TGTGCCAGCAGTGAGTGGAAGGGATCCGACACTGAAGCTTTCTTT. Translation gives CASSEWKGSDTEAFF.

The chain employs TRBV6-4 and TRBJ2-6, with D unclear. CDR3 length equals 12 residues. The V gene's germline CDR1 is MRHNA and CDR2 SNTAGT. Trimming left V 8 bases short and J 1 base short, with 3 bases between. In nucleotides, the CDR3 is TGTGCCAGCGGTTCTGGGGCCAACGTCCTGACTTTC. This gives the protein CASGSGANVLTF.

CDR3 DNA sequence: TGCGCCAGCAGCTTGGTCGTAGCGGTTTACACAGATACGCAGTATTTT. Encoded protein: CASSLVVAVYTDTQYF. The gene calls are TRBV5-1 and TRBJ2-3; weak D call: TRBD2 (6 bases). Per germline, CDR1 SGHRS and CDR2 YFSETQ. V dropped 0 bases and J dropped 2 bases, with 13 bases sitting between them. This CDR3 has 16 residues.

This sequence joins TRBV20-1 and TRBJ2-1; D remains ambiguous. The germline V gene has CDR1 DFQATT and CDR2 SNEGSKA (reference sequence). V was trimmed by 3 bases and J by 9 bases, leaving 9 bases between them. The CDR3 contains 11 residues. DNA of the CDR3: TGCAGTGCTAGGTGGGGTTTTGAGCAGTTCTTC. Protein: CSARWGFEQFF.

The rearrangement joins TRBV6-4 to TRBJ2-3; D ambiguous. Trimming pared 3 bases from V and 2 bases from J, leaving 6 bases between. Germline-derived CDR1 and CDR2 are MRHNA and SNTAGT. CDR3 length: 13 amino acids. The CDR3 DNA sequence: TGTGCCAGCAGTGAGCAGGCCACAGATACGCAGTATTTT. Protein: CASSEQATDTQYF.

The chain is built from TRBV12-1 and TRBJ2-3; the D segment call TRBD1 is taken from the table without a DNA check. TRBV12-1 corresponds to a pseudogene. This CDR3 has 12 residues. The CDR3 is CASSSQGGRRYF. The CDR3 DNA sequence: TGTGCCAGCAGCTCGCAGGGGGGTCGGCGGTATTTT.

This chain uses TRBV19 with TRBJ2-5; the match to TRBD1 covers 9 bases. The V gene's germline CDR1 is LNHDA and CDR2 SQIVND (reference sequence). The J segment lost 5 bases and the V segment lost 6 bases, leaving 7 bases of the junction unmatched. The CDR3 contains 14 residues. CDR3 residues: CASRHRGTGETQYF. The CDR3 nucleotides are TGTGCCAGTAGACATCGGGGGACAGGGGAGACCCAGTACTTC.

As regards this clone: Other DNA variants within this sample encode the same CDR3. The chain recombines TRBV5-1 with TRBJ2-7; perhaps TRBD1 as D (5 bases). The CDR3 covers 12 residues. CDR1 and CDR2 (germline): SGHRS, YFSETQ. The germline V and J ends were trimmed by 1 base and 3 bases, with 5 bases remaining between them. The CDR3 loop reads CASSLQGYEQYF. The CDR3 bases are TGCGCCAGCAGCTTGCAGGGCTACGAGCAGTACTTC.

The chain uses TRBV6-6 and TRBJ2-7; 8 bases are a match to TRBD1. This CDR3 comprises 16 residues. The germline gives CDR1 MNHNY, CDR2 SVGAGI (reference sequence). The V and J ends lost 6 bases and 6 bases, in that order; junction bases with no gene match: 16. The CDR3 DNA reads as TGTGCCAGCAGCCAGCAGGACCGGACAGGGTCTGGCGAGCAGTACTTC. Translating gives CASSQQDRTGSGEQYF.

The rearrangement uses TRBV3-1 (or the pseudogene TRBV3-2) and TRBJ2-7, with 8 bases fitting TRBD1. Germline CDR1 is LGHDT and CDR2 is YNNKEL (reference sequence). V trimming: 1 base; J trimming: 5 bases; junction bases outside the gene matches: 10. The CDR3 is 16 amino acids. As DNA, the CDR3 is TGTGCCAGCAGCCAAGTCCCTAGGACAGGGATTAACGAGCAGTACTTC. Its protein is CASSQVPRTGINEQYF.

V and J are TRBV19 and TRBJ2-7, with TRBD1 matching 8 bases. CDR3 length equals 14 residues. Germline trimming cut 5 bases from V and 4 bases from J; bases unmatched to any gene: 7. Per the germline V gene, CDR1 is LNHDA and CDR2 is SQIVND (reference sequence). As DNA, the CDR3 is TGTGCCAGTAGTGTAAACAGGGGGATATACGAGCAGTACTTC. Protein product: CASSVNRGIYEQYF.

The chain has TRBV7-6 and TRBJ2-7, with 8 bases aligning to TRBD2. The CDR3 sequence is 18 residues long. With V trimmed by 0 bases and J by 4 bases, 14 bases remained unmatched. Germline CDR1 reads SGHVS; CDR2 reads FNYEAQ. CDR3 coding DNA: TGTGCCAGCAGCTTAGCCCCCCAAATAGCGGGGACTGGATACGAGCAGTACTTC. Its translation: CASSLAPQIAGTGYEQYF.

This clone was seen only once. The V gene is TRBV11-2, the J gene TRBJ2-1, with D maybe TRBD2 (5 bases). The length of the CDR3 is 17 residues. V was cut by 1 base and J by 4 bases, with 17 bases left in between. Looked up from germline, CDR1 is SGHAT and CDR2 is FQNNGV. The CDR3 spells CASSLVPGRFTYNEQFF. CDR3 DNA sequence: TGTGCCAGCAGCTTAGTCCCTGGGAGATTTACTTACAATGAGCAGTTCTTC.

V usage is TRBV19 and J usage is TRBJ1-2; TRBD1 agrees at 8 bases. Losses at the gene ends were 4 bases for V and 4 bases for J; bases not matched to a gene: 8. Germline values: CDR1 LNHDA, CDR2 SQIVND (reference sequence). This CDR3 has 15 amino acids. CDR3 amino acids: CASSTRDRRSYGYTF. As DNA, the CDR3 is TGTGCCAGTAGTACACGGGACAGGCGGTCCTATGGCTACACCTTC. The full variable domain, its missing parts supplied by reference TRBV19 and TRBJ1-2, is DGGITQSPKYLFRKEGQNVTLSCEQNLNHDAMYWYRQDPGQGLRLIYYSQIVNDFQKGDIAEGYSVSREKKESFPLTVTSAQKNPTAFYLCASSTRDRRSYGYTFGSGTRLTVV.

Details on this clone: Other DNA sequences of this sample code for an identical CDR3. V and J are TRBV5-1 and TRBJ1-2, with a weak D call TRBD1 (6 bases). With 0 bases removed from V and 3 bases from J, the gap between germline ends came to 9 bases. This CDR3 spans 14 amino acids. CDR1 and CDR2 (germline): SGHRS, YFSETQ. In nucleotides, the CDR3 is TGCGCCAGCAGCTTGGCGGGGGGCGACTATGGCTACACCTTC. Translation: CASSLAGGDYGYTF. Based on the CDR3 plus reference TRBV5-1 and TRBJ1-2, the full variable domain is KAGVTQTPRYLIKTRGQQVTLSCSPISGHRSVSWYQQTPGQGLQFLFEYFSETQRNKGNFPGRFSGRQFSNSRSEMNVSTLELGDSALYLCASSLAGGDYGYTFGSGTRLTVV.

The J gene is TRBJ1-3, the V gene TRBV15, with D unclear. The V and J ends lost 2 bases and 3 bases respectively, with 11 bases between them. Germline V gene lookup returns CDR1 LNHNV and CDR2 YYDKDF (reference sequence). The CDR3 covers 15 residues. The CDR3: CATSRLPGSGNTIYF. CDR3 sequence (DNA): TGTGCCACCAGCAGATTGCCGGGCAGTGGAAACACCATATATTTT.

The V gene is TRBV28, the J gene TRBJ1-1, with D uncertain. Germline loops: CDR1 MDHEN, CDR2 SYDVKM. Trimming shortened V by 0 bases and J by 2 bases, and 13 bases separated the two germline ends. This CDR3 spans 16 amino acids. CDR3 amino acids: CASSLWAVVRNTEAFF. CDR3 coding DNA: TGTGCCAGCAGTTTATGGGCGGTGGTGAGAAACACTGAAGCTTTCTTT.

The chain recombines TRBV12-3 or TRBV12-4 with TRBJ1-6; 8 bases map to TRBD1. The CDR3 is 13 amino acids. Trimming took 8 bases from V and 6 from J; bases not matched to a gene: 3. In DNA, the CDR3 is TGTGCCAGCTCTGACAGGGGTAATTCACCCCTCCACTTT. Residues: CASSDRGNSPLHF.

The chain uses TRBV5-4 and TRBJ2-5; D is perhaps TRBD1 (6 bases). V dropped 6 bases and J dropped 5 bases, with 14 bases sitting between them. CDR3 length: 13 residues. The germline V gene has CDR1 SGHNT and CDR2 YYREEE (reference sequence). The CDR3 sequence: CASTSRGGETQYF. CDR3 nucleotides: TGTGCCAGCACCTCCAGGGGTGGCGAGACCCAGTACTTC. The whole variable domain, filled in from reference TRBV5-4 and TRBJ2-5, reads ETGVTQSPTHLIKTRGQQVTLRCSSQSGHNTVSWYQQALGQGPQFIFQYYREEENGRGNFPPRFSGLQFPNYSSELNVNALELDDSALYLCASTSRGGETQYFGPGTRLLVL.

This clone was detected once. The rearrangement uses TRBV21-1 and TRBJ2-7; the D call of TRBD1 is as the table states it, not checked on the DNA. TRBV21-1 is shown as a pseudogene. CDR3 length: 17 amino acids. The CDR3 is CASSKRDLDRTTYEQYF. The CDR3 DNA sequence: TGTGCCAGCAGCAAACGGGACCTGGACAGGACCACCTACGAGCAGTACTTC.